Listed below are T cell receptor beta chains from one sample, sequenced in a study of T cell responses to AZD1222 COVID-19 vaccine. Profiling relied on immunoSEQ multiplex PCR, and the TCRdb table lists in-frame clones only, not all of them. In the table there are 33,000 or so clones, around 89% of which are singletons. The sample consisted of peripheral blood, taken 28 days after the second AZD1222 dose. These receptors all stem from an adult who received the AZD1222 COVID-19 vaccine. Both conserved end residues are part of each CDR3. Fields, in order: CDR3 DNA, CDR3 protein, J gene, clone size, V gene, D gene, CDR3 length. A D gene is named only where the DNA matches it firmly. Not every row has a clone size; where given, it reads once, few, many or a size class.

cdr3_nt: TGTGCCAGCTCACCCCCGGAAGCTGGCTACACCTTC
cdr3_aa: CASSPPEAGYTF
j_call: TRBJ1-2
clone_size: few
v_call: TRBV18
d_call: .
cdr3_length: 12

cdr3_nt: TGTGCCAGCAGCGTACTTGGCGGCAGCTCCTACAATGAGCAGTTCTTC
cdr3_aa: CASSVLGGSSYNEQFF
j_call: TRBJ2-1
clone_size: once
v_call: TRBV9
d_call: .
cdr3_length: 16

cdr3_nt: TGCGCCAGCAGCTTTACAATTAACACTGAAGCTTTCTTT
cdr3_aa: CASSFTINTEAFF
j_call: TRBJ1-1
clone_size: .
v_call: TRBV5-1
d_call: .
cdr3_length: 13

cdr3_nt: TGTGCCATCAGTAGTCAGGAGAAGAACACTGAAGCTTTCTTT
cdr3_aa: CAISSQEKNTEAFF
j_call: TRBJ1-1
clone_size: .
v_call: TRBV10-3
d_call: .
cdr3_length: 14

cdr3_nt: TGTGCCAGCAGCCGAACACGGTTCGGGCAGCCCCAGCATTTT
cdr3_aa: CASSRTRFGQPQHF
j_call: TRBJ1-5
clone_size: .
v_call: TRBV21-1
d_call: .
cdr3_length: 14

cdr3_nt: TGTGCCAGCAGTGGCGAGTTGGTGGTCTCCTACGAGCAGTACTTC
cdr3_aa: CASSGELVVSYEQYF
j_call: TRBJ2-7
clone_size: medium-sized
v_call: TRBV2
d_call: .
cdr3_length: 15

cdr3_nt: TGTGCCAGCAGCCAAGATCCCAGGGGGCGCGTCTCTGGAGCTTTCTTT
cdr3_aa: CASSQDPRGRVSGAFF
j_call: TRBJ1-1
clone_size: .
v_call: TRBV3-1/TRBV3-2
d_call: TRBD1
cdr3_length: 16

cdr3_nt: TGTGCCAGCAGCTCACAGGGGGCCGGGCAGCCCCAGCATTTT
cdr3_aa: CASSSQGAGQPQHF
j_call: TRBJ1-5
clone_size: .
v_call: TRBV7-2
d_call: TRBD1
cdr3_length: 14

cdr3_nt: TGCGCCAGCAGCCAAGGACAGGGAAGCTACGAGCAGTACTTC
cdr3_aa: CASSQGQGSYEQYF
j_call: TRBJ2-7
clone_size: few
v_call: TRBV4-1
d_call: TRBD1
cdr3_length: 14

cdr3_nt: TGTGCTAGTGGTTCTCGGACAGGAACACCCCTCCACTTT
cdr3_aa: CASGSRTGTPLHF
j_call: TRBJ1-6
clone_size: .
v_call: TRBV12-5
d_call: TRBD1
cdr3_length: 13

cdr3_nt: TGCGCCAGCAGCCAAGGCCCGGGACAGGGGGAGGGCTACACCTTC
cdr3_aa: CASSQGPGQGEGYTF
j_call: TRBJ1-2
clone_size: .
v_call: TRBV4-3
d_call: TRBD1
cdr3_length: 15

cdr3_nt: TGCGCCAGCAGCGAAGGGGGGGGCTATGGCTACACCTTC
cdr3_aa: CASSEGGGYGYTF
j_call: TRBJ1-2
clone_size: .
v_call: TRBV5-1
d_call: .
cdr3_length: 13

cdr3_nt: TGTGCCAGCAGCTTAGAAGGACTAGCGGCAGGCACAGATACGCAGTATTTT
cdr3_aa: CASSLEGLAAGTDTQYF
j_call: TRBJ2-3
clone_size: .
v_call: TRBV11-2
d_call: TRBD2
cdr3_length: 17

cdr3_nt: TGTGCCAGCAGCCAAGCGGGGACAGGGTTCACCGGGGAGCTGTTTTTT
cdr3_aa: CASSQAGTGFTGELFF
j_call: TRBJ2-2
clone_size: once
v_call: TRBV3-1/TRBV3-2
d_call: TRBD1
cdr3_length: 16

cdr3_nt: TGCGCCAGCAGCTTGTTGGGACAGGGTGAAGAAAAACTGTTTTTT
cdr3_aa: CASSLLGQGEEKLFF
j_call: TRBJ1-4
clone_size: .
v_call: TRBV5-1
d_call: TRBD1
cdr3_length: 15

cdr3_nt: TGTGCCAGCACCCCGACAGGGGGACCCACAGATACGCAGTATTTT
cdr3_aa: CASTPTGGPTDTQYF
j_call: TRBJ2-3
clone_size: .
v_call: TRBV9
d_call: TRBD1
cdr3_length: 15

cdr3_nt: TGTGCCAGCAGCCCTCAAACCCCTCGGGGGGCCCTTTTCAATCAGCCCCAGCATTTT
cdr3_aa: CASSPQTPRGALFNQPQHF
j_call: TRBJ1-5
clone_size: .
v_call: TRBV11-2
d_call: .
cdr3_length: 19

cdr3_nt: TGTGCCAGTAGTAAACAGTACACCTACGAGCAGTACTTC
cdr3_aa: CASSKQYTYEQYF
j_call: TRBJ2-7
clone_size: .
v_call: TRBV19
d_call: .
cdr3_length: 13

cdr3_nt: TGTGCCAGCAGTGCAACCCTAACCACAGATACGCAGTATTTT
cdr3_aa: CASSATLTTDTQYF
j_call: TRBJ2-3
clone_size: .
v_call: TRBV6-4
d_call: .
cdr3_length: 14

cdr3_nt: TGTGCCAGTAGTCCGGGACAGGCCTACTCTGGAAACACCATATATTTT
cdr3_aa: CASSPGQAYSGNTIYF
j_call: TRBJ1-3
clone_size: .
v_call: TRBV19
d_call: TRBD1
cdr3_length: 16